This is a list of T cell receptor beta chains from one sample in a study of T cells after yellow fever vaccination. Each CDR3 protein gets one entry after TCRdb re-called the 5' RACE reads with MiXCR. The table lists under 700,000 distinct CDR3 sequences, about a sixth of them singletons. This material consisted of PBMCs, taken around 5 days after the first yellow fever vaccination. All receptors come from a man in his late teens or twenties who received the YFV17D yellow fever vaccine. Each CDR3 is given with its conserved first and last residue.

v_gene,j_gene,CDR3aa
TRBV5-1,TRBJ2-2,CASSYGQRSTGELFF
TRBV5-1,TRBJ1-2,CASSADRGSASGYTF
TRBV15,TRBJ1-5,CATSREGGGQPQHF
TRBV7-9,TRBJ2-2,CASFTGELFF
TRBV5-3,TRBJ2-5,CARSLSREETQYF
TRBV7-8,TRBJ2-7,CASSFPLYEQYF
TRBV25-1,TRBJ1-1,CASSESSTEAFF
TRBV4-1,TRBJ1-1,CASSQEARVNTEAFF
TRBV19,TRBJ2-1,CASSGDGSSYNEQFF
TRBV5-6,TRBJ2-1,CASSSVRDSSYNEQFF
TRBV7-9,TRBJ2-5,CASRPSGGRQETQYF
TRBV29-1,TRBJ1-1,CSVAQLRTLNTEAFF
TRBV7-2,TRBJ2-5,CASSLQGFQETQYF
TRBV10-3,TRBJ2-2,CAISVQGANTGELFF
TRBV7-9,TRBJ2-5,CASTFIAGAGETQYF
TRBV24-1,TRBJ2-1,CATSDWRGGQGEQFF
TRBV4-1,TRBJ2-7,CASSLLISAGTAGYEQYF
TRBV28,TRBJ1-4,CASRLQENSEKLFF
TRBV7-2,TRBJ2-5,CASSLELAGRYQSQYF
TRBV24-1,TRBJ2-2,CATSDWGPGELFF
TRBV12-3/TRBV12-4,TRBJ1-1,CASSLAPAGQGAEAFF
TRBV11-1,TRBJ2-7,CASSAGLAGRYGDPYEQYF
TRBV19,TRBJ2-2,CASSIRTGVAGELFF
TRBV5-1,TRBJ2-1,CASSPSLLAGVVNEQFF
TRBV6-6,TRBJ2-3,CASSYLVNTQYF
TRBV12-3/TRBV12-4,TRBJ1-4,CASSYGQGSEKLFF
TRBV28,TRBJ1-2,CASGELTGYGYTF
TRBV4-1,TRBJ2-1,CASSQQGQIDNEQFF
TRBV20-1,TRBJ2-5,CSTLPSSGGAKETQYF
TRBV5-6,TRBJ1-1,CASSSTIEAFF
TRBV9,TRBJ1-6,CASSVEPYNSPLHF
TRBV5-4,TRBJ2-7,CASSLGDRIYEQYF
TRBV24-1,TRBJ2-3,CATSAWGTGAGDTQYF
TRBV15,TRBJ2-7,CATSGGGGTGGPYEQYF
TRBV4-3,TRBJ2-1,CASSQEGTQYNEQFF
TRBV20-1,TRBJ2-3,CSARNPGAGPQDTQYF
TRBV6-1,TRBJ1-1,CAAWEGSAGVPRDEAFF
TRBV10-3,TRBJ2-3,CAISGIGAASTDTQYF
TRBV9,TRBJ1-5,CASSVDGRRNQPQHF
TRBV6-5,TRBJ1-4,CASSYVQAATNEKLFF
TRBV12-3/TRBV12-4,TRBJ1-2,CASRSGSGHGYTF
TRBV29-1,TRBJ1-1,CSAQRMGNTEAFF
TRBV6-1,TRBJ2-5,CASSDWDRGEETQYF
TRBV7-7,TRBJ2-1,CASSLNSGGSSYNEQFF
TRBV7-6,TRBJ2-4,CASSLTAAGANIQYF
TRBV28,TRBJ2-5,CASTPGQGVGETQYF
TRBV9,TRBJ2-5,CASSSDGGAAGTQYF
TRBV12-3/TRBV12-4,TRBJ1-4,CASSFLLNEKLFF
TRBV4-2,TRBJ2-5,CASSDGGAETQYF
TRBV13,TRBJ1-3,CASSPRTGGNTIYF
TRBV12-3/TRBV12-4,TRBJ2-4,CASSPDDRVGDIQYF
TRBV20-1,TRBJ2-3,CSARPSTLGRDTQYF
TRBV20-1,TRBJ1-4,CSAPDLSSEKLFF
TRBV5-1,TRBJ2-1,CASSLGAGEYNEQFF
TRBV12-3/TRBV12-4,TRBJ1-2,CASSLRRGYGYTF